Listed below are T cell receptor beta chains from one sample, sequenced in a study of blood T cell repertoires in COVID-19. Only in-frame clones appear in the TCRdb table, and some are missing; sequencing was by immunoSEQ multiplex PCR. The sample has 440,000 or so clones; around 91% are singletons. Sequencing was done on a sample of peripheral blood. Every receptor here comes from a woman between 40 and 55 years old with COVID-19, enrolled during active disease. The CDR3 runs from the conserved cysteine through the conserved F or W. A D gene is named only where the DNA matches it firmly. Rows give clone size only sometimes, using once, few, many, or a class for an expanded clone.

D: NA
size: NA
V: TRBV21-1
J: TRBJ1-6
DNA: TGTGCCAGCAGCAAAGCGCAGACAGGGGGCAGGTCACCCCTCCACTTT
CDR3: CASSKAQTGGRSPLHF

D: TRBD2
size: NA
V: TRBV6-2/TRBV6-3
J: TRBJ2-2
DNA: TGTGCCAGCAGTTACTCGGCACCCCGGGAGGGTGGCACCGGGGAGCTGTTTTTT
CDR3: CASSYSAPREGGTGELFF

D: TRBD2
size: few
V: TRBV5-1
J: TRBJ2-1
DNA: TGCGCCAGCAGCCCTGGGGCGACTAGCGGGAGATCGAATGAGCAGTTCTTC
CDR3: CASSPGATSGRSNEQFF

D: NA
size: NA
V: TRBV28
J: TRBJ1-3
DNA: TGTGCCAGCAGTTGGTACGGGGGGTTGGAATCTGGAAACACCATATATTTT
CDR3: CASSWYGGLESGNTIYF

D: TRBD2
size: NA
V: TRBV6-2/TRBV6-3
J: TRBJ2-1
DNA: TGTGCCAGCAGTTACTCGTTCCAGAGCGGGGCCTACAATGAGCAGTTCTTC
CDR3: CASSYSFQSGAYNEQFF

D: NA
size: NA
V: TRBV2
J: TRBJ1-4
DNA: TGTGCCAGCAGTGAACGGGGGTTTAATGAAAAACTGTTTTTT
CDR3: CASSERGFNEKLFF

D: TRBD1
size: once
V: TRBV4-1
J: TRBJ2-7
DNA: TGCGCCAGCAGCCAAGTATCAATACAGGGGGTATACGAGCAGTACTTC
CDR3: CASSQVSIQGVYEQYF

D: NA
size: NA
V: TRBV6-5
J: TRBJ1-1
DNA: TGTGCCAGCAGCGGCGGGAGGAACACTGAAGCTTTCTTT
CDR3: CASSGGRNTEAFF

D: TRBD1
size: many
V: TRBV9
J: TRBJ2-2
DNA: TGTGCCAGCAGCGCAAAGACAGGGGGCAGCGGGGAGCTGTTTTTT
CDR3: CASSAKTGGSGELFF

D: NA
size: NA
V: TRBV11-2
J: TRBJ1-2
DNA: TGTGCCAGCAGCTTGGGAGACTCCTATGGCTACACCTTC
CDR3: CASSLGDSYGYTF

D: NA
size: NA
V: TRBV6-4
J: TRBJ1-1
DNA: TGTGCCAGCAGTGACAGCCCGAACACTGAAGCTTTCTTT
CDR3: CASSDSPNTEAFF

D: NA
size: NA
V: TRBV7-8
J: TRBJ1-2
DNA: TGTGCCAGCAGCTTAGAAGGCGGGGCGTCAAACTATGGCTACACCTTC
CDR3: CASSLEGGASNYGYTF

D: NA
size: NA
V: TRBV28
J: TRBJ2-7
DNA: TGTGCCAGCAGGAGATCCTTCTACGAGCAGTACTTC
CDR3: CASRRSFYEQYF

D: NA
size: once
V: TRBV27
J: TRBJ1-1
DNA: TGTGCCAGCAGTTTAGCGGGGCGGCCTCGAAATACTGAAGCTTTCTTT
CDR3: CASSLAGRPRNTEAFF

D: TRBD1
size: NA
V: TRBV28
J: TRBJ1-2
DNA: TGTGCCAGCAGTTTAGTGGGGCCTAGACAGGGTCCTAACTATGGCTACACCTTC
CDR3: CASSLVGPRQGPNYGYTF

D: NA
size: once
V: TRBV19
J: TRBJ1-1
DNA: TGTGCCAGTAAGAAAGTCGGAGCTCCGGGGGGTACTGAAGCTTTCTTT
CDR3: CASKKVGAPGGTEAFF

D: NA
size: NA
V: TRBV27
J: TRBJ2-2
DNA: TGTGCCAGCAGTTTCGGGACTCGAAACACCGGGGAGCTGTTTTTT
CDR3: CASSFGTRNTGELFF

D: NA
size: NA
V: TRBV11-2
J: TRBJ2-7
DNA: TGTGCCAGCAGTCAAAGAGGGGGTTTTCCCTACGAGCAGTACTTC
CDR3: CASSQRGGFPYEQYF

D: NA
size: once
V: TRBV30
J: TRBJ1-2
DNA: TGTGCCTGGAGTCGGCGGCGGGGCTACACCTTC
CDR3: CAWSRRRGYTF

D: NA
size: NA
V: TRBV7-2
J: TRBJ1-6
DNA: TGTGCCAGCAGCCCCCGGACAGCGATAGGAAATTCACCCCTCCACTTT
CDR3: CASSPRTAIGNSPLHF

D: NA
size: NA
V: TRBV27
J: TRBJ2-2
DNA: TGTGCCAGCAGGATCACTAGTGGGTTCACCGGGGAGCTGTTTTTT
CDR3: CASRITSGFTGELFF

D: TRBD2
size: NA
V: TRBV7-9
J: TRBJ2-2
DNA: TGTGCCAGCAGCCAGGGACTAGCGGGTACGAACACCGGGGAGCTGTTTTTT
CDR3: CASSQGLAGTNTGELFF

D: NA
size: once
V: TRBV29-1
J: TRBJ1-2
DNA: TGCAGCGTTGAGGGCAGGGTGGGCTACACCTTC
CDR3: CSVEGRVGYTF

D: TRBD2
size: NA
V: TRBV18
J: TRBJ2-3
DNA: TGTGCCAGCTCACCAGCTAGCGGGAGCGCAGATACGCAGTATTTT
CDR3: CASSPASGSADTQYF

D: TRBD1
size: NA
V: TRBV5-1
J: TRBJ2-1
DNA: TGCGCCAGCAGCTTCCTGACAGGGACGAGCAATGAGCAGTTCTTC
CDR3: CASSFLTGTSNEQFF

D: NA
size: NA
V: TRBV5-6
J: TRBJ1-4
DNA: TGTGCCAGCAGCCCTTGGGGGGCAACTAATGAAAAACTGTTTTTT
CDR3: CASSPWGATNEKLFF

D: NA
size: NA
V: TRBV27
J: TRBJ2-7
DNA: TGTGCCAGCAGTTTAACCGGCCTGGGGTTGGACACTCCCTTTTTC
CDR3: CASSLTGLGLDTPFF

D: NA
size: NA
V: TRBV9
J: TRBJ1-2
DNA: TGTGCCAGCAGCCCTGAGACAGTTCTCTATGGCTACACCTTC
CDR3: CASSPETVLYGYTF

D: TRBD2
size: once
V: TRBV19
J: TRBJ2-1
DNA: TGTGCCAGTAGTAGGAGCGGGAGGTCATCCTACAATGAGCAGTTCTTC
CDR3: CASSRSGRSSYNEQFF

D: TRBD1
size: NA
V: TRBV27
J: TRBJ1-5
DNA: TGTGCCAGCAGCCAAACGACAGGGGCCGGTCAGCCCCAGCATTTT
CDR3: CASSQTTGAGQPQHF

D: NA
size: once
V: TRBV9
J: TRBJ2-2
DNA: TGTGCCAGCAGCTCCCCAACGAACACCGGGGAGCTGTTTTTT
CDR3: CASSSPTNTGELFF

D: NA
size: NA
V: TRBV5-4
J: TRBJ1-1
DNA: TGTGCCAGCGGGAGGGGTGCGGCGAACACTGAAGCTTTCTTT
CDR3: CASGRGAANTEAFF

D: NA
size: NA
V: TRBV2
J: TRBJ2-5
DNA: TGTGCCAGCAGTGAGGAGGGAGAGACCCAGTACTTC
CDR3: CASSEEGETQYF

D: NA
size: NA
V: TRBV9
J: TRBJ1-2
DNA: TGTGCCAGCAGCGTAGGGGCGGGGCAGTTGAACTATGGCTACACCTTC
CDR3: CASSVGAGQLNYGYTF

D: NA
size: NA
V: TRBV27
J: TRBJ1-6
DNA: TGTGCCAGCAGTTCGACTCCAGGGATTTTTTCACCCCTCCACTTT
CDR3: CASSSTPGIFSPLHF

D: TRBD1
size: NA
V: TRBV18
J: TRBJ2-2
DNA: TGTGCCAGCTCACCACTCGGACAGGGATTAACCGGGGAGCTGTTTTTT
CDR3: CASSPLGQGLTGELFF

D: NA
size: NA
V: TRBV19
J: TRBJ1-1
DNA: TGTGCCAGTAGTGCAGGCCTCCTCATGAACACTGAAGCTTTCTTT
CDR3: CASSAGLLMNTEAFF

D: TRBD1
size: once
V: TRBV7-9
J: TRBJ1-4
DNA: TGTGCCAGCAGCTTCGGGACAGGGGATGGGGAAAAACTGTTTTTT
CDR3: CASSFGTGDGEKLFF

D: TRBD1
size: NA
V: TRBV19
J: TRBJ2-2
DNA: TGTGCCAGTAGTACACAGGGGTCCGGGGAGCTGTTTTTT
CDR3: CASSTQGSGELFF

D: NA
size: NA
V: TRBV5-1
J: TRBJ2-7
DNA: TGCGCCAGCAGCTTGGCCGGGAGGGCGGGACAGGGTTTCTACGAGCAGTACTTC
CDR3: CASSLAGRAGQGFYEQYF

D: NA
size: NA
V: TRBV2
J: TRBJ2-1
DNA: TGTGCCAGCAGTGAAGCGGCACTAATCAGTTGGAATGACAATGAGCAGTTCTTC
CDR3: CASSEAALISWNDNEQFF

D: NA
size: NA
V: TRBV28
J: TRBJ1-5
DNA: TGTGCCACCAGTTCCGATACATTGCCCCAGCATTTT
CDR3: CATSSDTLPQHF

D: TRBD2
size: NA
V: TRBV6-4
J: TRBJ2-7
DNA: TGTGCCAGCAGTGAAGGGACTAGCGGGAGCGAGCAGTACTTC
CDR3: CASSEGTSGSEQYF

D: NA
size: NA
V: TRBV29-1
J: TRBJ1-5
DNA: TGCAGCGTCGGGGGGAATAGCAATCAGCCCCAGCATTTT
CDR3: CSVGGNSNQPQHF

D: NA
size: NA
V: TRBV5-4
J: TRBJ1-2
DNA: TGTGCCAGCAGCCCTAAGGGGGAAGGCTACACCTTC
CDR3: CASSPKGEGYTF

D: TRBD1
size: NA
V: TRBV6-7
J: TRBJ2-2
DNA: TGTGCCAGCAGTGCCCGACAGGGTTCAACACCCGGGGAGCTGTTTTTT
CDR3: CASSARQGSTPGELFF

D: NA
size: NA
V: TRBV29-1
J: TRBJ2-7
DNA: TGCAGCGTTGAGCTAGCCTGGACGGAGCCCCCCTACGAGCAGTACTTC
CDR3: CSVELAWTEPPYEQYF

D: TRBD1
size: once
V: TRBV12-3/TRBV12-4
J: TRBJ2-7
DNA: TGTGCCAGCAGACACAGGGGCGGCGAGCAGTACTTC
CDR3: CASRHRGGEQYF

D: TRBD2
size: NA
V: TRBV9
J: TRBJ2-1
DNA: TGTGCCAGCAGCGCTACATCTAGCGGGGTGAATGAGCAGTTCTTC
CDR3: CASSATSSGVNEQFF

D: TRBD1
size: NA
V: TRBV7-2
J: TRBJ2-7
DNA: TGTGCCAGCAGCCAAGACAGGGAGCGCCCCAGGCAGTACTTC
CDR3: CASSQDRERPRQYF

D: NA
size: NA
V: TRBV16
J: TRBJ1-1
DNA: TGTGCCAGCAGCCCGGCTCAGGCCATCGAAGCTTTCTTT
CDR3: CASSPAQAIEAFF

D: TRBD1
size: NA
V: TRBV6-5
J: TRBJ1-4
DNA: TGTGCCGCGAGAGGGACAGTGAATGAAAAACTGTTTTTT
CDR3: CAARGTVNEKLFF

D: TRBD1
size: NA
V: TRBV18
J: TRBJ1-2
DNA: TGTGCCAGCTCACCTTCTCCGAAAGGGACAGCCCAGAGGAACTATGGCTACACCTTC
CDR3: CASSPSPKGTAQRNYGYTF

D: TRBD1
size: NA
V: TRBV28
J: TRBJ1-4
DNA: TGTGCCAGCAAACCCGGGACAGGGAGGGAAAAACTGTTTTTT
CDR3: CASKPGTGREKLFF